This section outlines one TCR beta chain sequence together with its context. Some 200,000 CFSE-labeled responder cells were plated with some 200,000 irradiated, violet-dye-labeled stimulator cells. Following the reaction, CD3+CD4+ and CD3+CD8+ responders that were proliferating and CFSE-low underwent sorting. The data were obtained in a study of graft-versus-host responses after intestinal transplantation. Study-wide results and limits: Peak GvH clone levels in circulation were associated with early post-transplant HvG declines.

The assay was immunoSEQ multiplex PCR, and TCRdb's table has in-frame clones only and misses some. The profile shows a few thousand clones, roughly a third of them singletons. Germline trimming cut 2 bases from V and 5 bases from J; bases unmatched to any gene: 4. The V gene's germline CDR1 is SGHVS and CDR2 FNYEAQ. The CDR3 totals 15 residues. Here the sequenced sample was alloreactive CD4+ T cells from a mixed lymphocyte reaction culture, taken before transplantation. The subset denotes: CFSE-low proliferating T cells sorted from approximately 6-day pre-transplant mixed lymphocyte reaction (GvH or HvG direction). This sequence joins TRBV7-6 and TRBJ2-3; TRBD2 aligns across 10 bases. This TCR was recovered from a human patient who was an organ donor for intestinal transplantation. The CDR3 here is CASSLLAGALDTQYF. CDR3 sequence (DNA): TGTGCCAGCAGCTTACTAGCGGGGGCCTTAGATACGCAGTATTTT.